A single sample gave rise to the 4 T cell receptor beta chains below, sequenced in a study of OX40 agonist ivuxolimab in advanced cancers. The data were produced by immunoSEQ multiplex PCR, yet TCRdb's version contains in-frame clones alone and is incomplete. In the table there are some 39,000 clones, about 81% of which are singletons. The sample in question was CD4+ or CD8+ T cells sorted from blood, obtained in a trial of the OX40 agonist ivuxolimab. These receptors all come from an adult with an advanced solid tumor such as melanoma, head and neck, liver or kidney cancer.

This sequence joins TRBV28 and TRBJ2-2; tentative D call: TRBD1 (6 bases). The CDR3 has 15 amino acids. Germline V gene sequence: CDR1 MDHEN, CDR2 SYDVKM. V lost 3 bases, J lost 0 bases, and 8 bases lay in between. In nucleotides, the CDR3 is TGTGCCAGCAGTTTGTCAGGGGCGAACACCGGGGAGCTGTTTTTT. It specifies CASSLSGANTGELFF.

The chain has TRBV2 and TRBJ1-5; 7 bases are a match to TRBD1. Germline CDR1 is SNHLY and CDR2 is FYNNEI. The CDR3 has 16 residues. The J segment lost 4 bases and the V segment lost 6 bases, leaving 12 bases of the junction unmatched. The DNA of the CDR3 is TGTGCCAGCAGAAAAGGGGGACAGCTGCTTAATCAGCCCCAGCATTTT. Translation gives CASRKGGQLLNQPQHF.

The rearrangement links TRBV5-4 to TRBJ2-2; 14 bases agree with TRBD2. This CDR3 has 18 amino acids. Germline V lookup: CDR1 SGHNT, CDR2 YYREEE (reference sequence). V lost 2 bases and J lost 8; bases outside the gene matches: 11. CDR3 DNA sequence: TGTGCCAGCAGCTTTGCAGGACTAGCGGGGGGTTCCTTAGGGGAGCTGTTTTTT. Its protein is CASSFAGLAGGSLGELFF.

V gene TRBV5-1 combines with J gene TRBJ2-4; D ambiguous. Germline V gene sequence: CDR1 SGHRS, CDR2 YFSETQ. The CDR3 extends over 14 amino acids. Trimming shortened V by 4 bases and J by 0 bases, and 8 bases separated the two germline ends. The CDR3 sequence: CASSPTRAKNIQYF. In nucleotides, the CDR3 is TGCGCCAGCAGCCCAACGCGAGCCAAAAACATTCAGTACTTC.